This TCR beta chain was obtained from a study of a mutant IDH1 vaccine in newly diagnosed glioma listed by TCRdb under 2021. At the level of the whole study: Patients were given eight vaccinations, in weeks 1, 3, 5, 7, 11, 15, 19 and 23, which matched visits V03 through V10. Vaccination started 4-6 weeks after radiotherapy alone, or was given together with temozolomide cycles in the groups whose treatment included chemotherapy. Of the roughly 30 treated patients, 62.5% were male and approximately 40% were female, and the mean age was approximately 41 years. Before enrollment, most patients had been given radiochemotherapy with temozolomide as standard therapy, while the rest had received either radiotherapy alone or temozolomide alone. Peripheral blood was collected at six visits: V03 (baseline), V05, V07, V10, V12 and V13. Longitudinal TCRB deep sequencing was performed for some 25 treated patients wherever samples were available for exploratory analyses.

Libraries were built with the immunoSEQ multiplex PCR assay. Rearranged TCR beta chain sequences were amplified with the hsTCRB Kit following the manufacturer's protocol. TCRB libraries were sequenced on an Illumina MiSeq. Concerning the study's data processing: Demultiplexing, trimming and gene mapping were performed with the kit vendor's proprietary platform. TCRdb limited this immuneACCESS table to in-frame rearrangements with V and J called. A share of clones is missing; checked studies link under half to unresolved V genes, and the rest is unexplained. Clonal size and the V and J genes are those of that table, whereas D and trimming came from the DNA. The sample includes 75,000 to 80,000 clones, with roughly nine tenths observed a single time. In total, the top ten clones hold just over 0.55% of the sample. The investigation overall reported the following: Immune responses induced by the vaccine were seen in approximately 93% of patients across multiple MHC alleles. The authors stated that sample limitations prevented analyses of patient blood samples from being reproduced. Pseudoprogression seemed to be unrelated to changes in the top peripheral T cell clonotypes found by TCRB sequencing. Availability determined which PBMC samples were chosen for TCRB deep sequencing.

Measured from the cysteine to the phenylalanine, the CDR3 is 15 residues long. Only the CDR3 part of the read is kept: 45 bases, read in frame from the first base. The germline ends are 10 bases apart after V is trimmed by 0 bases and J by 3 bases. The CDR1 and CDR2 encoded by the germline V gene are SGHRS and YFSETQ. The time point label of this sample denotes: week 5, during vaccination. Every vaccine dose consisted of 300 ug of a 20-mer mutant IDH1 peptide in Montanide, administered subcutaneously together with topical imiquimod. All donors had newly diagnosed IDH1-mutant astrocytomas of WHO grade 3 or 4 that showed loss of nuclear ATRX. The samples were drawn from NOA16, a multicentre, single-arm, open-label phase I trial in Germany that tested a mutant IDH1 peptide vaccine in humans for the first time. The DNeasy Blood and Tissue Kit was used to extract genomic DNA from EDTA blood for TCRB sequencing.

On this clone: Its antigen remains undetermined. There are no base qualities to consult, and no much larger clone falls within one base.

The clonotype originates from a woman aged 45-60 years with glioma. The sequence links TRBV5-1 to TRBJ2-4; the D gene is possibly TRBD2, with 5 bases matching. The starting material was PBMCs, obtained from a glioma patient whose treatment included an IDH1 peptide vaccine. CDR3 reads: CASSLVEGSKNIQYF. Here is the DNA: TGCGCCAGCAGCTTGGTAGAGGGAAGCAAAAACATTCAGTACTTC.